These T cell receptor beta chains were read from a single sample in a study of cytomegalovirus exposure and HLA in healthy donors. TCRdb keeps only in-frame clones here, not all; method: immunoSEQ multiplex PCR. The sample comprises more than 95,000 clones, around 86% of which are singletons, and 6% to 8% rests with the top ten. The material sequenced was PBMCs. These receptor sequences come from a man younger than 40 in good health and CMV-seropositive. CDR3s include the opening cysteine and the closing phenylalanine or tryptophan. Clone size, where shown, is once, few, many, or a class for clones that have expanded.

v_call	j_call	clone_size	cdr3_aa
TRBV7-2	.	.	CASTLAGGRYEQYF
TRBV29-1	TRBJ2-1	.	CSVEDRRSSYNEQFF
TRBV7-9	TRBJ1-1	.	CASSLGGGGTEAFF
TRBV27	TRBJ1-5	.	CASRTPPGPQHF
TRBV2	TRBJ1-1	.	CASSDLRGLNTEAFF
TRBV18	TRBJ1-6	.	CASSPGGQAPGALHF
TRBV4-1	TRBJ2-3	.	CASSQGPQAAGGTDTQYF
TRBV5-1	TRBJ1-3	.	CASSPRVSGNTIYF
TRBV5-1	TRBJ2-5	.	CASSLLQGQETQYF
TRBV7-9	TRBJ2-1	.	CASSLVVPSGGAMGEQFF
TRBV4-2	TRBJ2-1	.	CASSQVERGSQFF
TRBV4-3	TRBJ2-2	once	CASSHPGQGEPGELFF
TRBV6-1	TRBJ2-3	.	CASSEGQATDTQYF
TRBV5-4	TRBJ2-1	.	CASSLFRSGGSSYNEQFF
TRBV9	TRBJ1-1	.	CASSVGGDNTEAFF
TRBV19	TRBJ2-2	.	CASSAGGNTGELFF
TRBV7-9	TRBJ2-5	.	CASSFGDPTAQETQYF
TRBV10-2	TRBJ2-3	.	CASSRHEIKLAGDGNF
TRBV6-4	TRBJ1-2	.	CASLGTGNYGYTF
TRBV7-2	TRBJ1-1	.	CASSSGILTEAFF
TRBV27	TRBJ1-1	.	CASSLTLNTEAFF
TRBV2	TRBJ2-7	.	CASRSSGVGQYF
TRBV5-1	TRBJ1-1	.	CASSLVNAKNTEAFF
TRBV19	TRBJ1-2	.	CASSMWQAYGYTF
TRBV5-1	TRBJ1-6	.	CASRGTPGQNSPLHF
TRBV5-6	TRBJ1-2	.	CASSDTGGNGYTF
TRBV5-1	TRBJ2-3	.	CASSLAVSGLAGTDTQYF
TRBV2	TRBJ2-5	.	CASSQERGGSETQYF